This T cell receptor (beta chain) was found in a study of T-cell memory formation after mild COVID-19. Comment on this clonotype: As yet, its antigen is unknown.

TCR alpha and TCR beta cDNA libraries carrying sample barcodes and UMIs were produced by 5'RACE using constant-segment primers. Via MiXCR, TCRdb re-called the 5' RACE reads, giving one row per CDR3 protein. The sample consists of 360,000 or so distinct CDR3 sequences, approximately 29% of them appearing once. Germline V gives CDR1 MGHRA, CDR2 YSYEKL. CDR3 length equals 15 residues. V dropped 2 bases and J dropped 2 bases, with 13 bases sitting between them. General study points: The SARS-CoV-2 specificity of second-wave clones reaching peak at day 37 remained unverified.

This sequence originates from an adult woman who had mild COVID-19 (a few samples of this study predate the infection). Cell type and time point are not known. Specimen: PBMCs or a T cell subset sorted from them (not recorded which). The chain couples TRBV4-1 to TRBJ2-7; D is possibly TRBD2 (5 bases). CDR3 bases: TGCGCCAGCAGCCAAACTAGTTCCCCGGCCTACGAGCAGTACTTC. Encoded protein: CASSQTSSPAYEQYF.